These 22 T cell receptor beta chains were all obtained from the same sample, sequenced in a study of blood T cell repertoires in COVID-19. Repertoires were generated with immunoSEQ multiplex PCR, while TCRdb's copy carries only in-frame clones and drops some. The sample consists of 150,000 or so clones, more than 75% of them appearing once. The sample was PBMCs or T cells enriched from blood (not recorded which). The source of these receptors is a man between 40 and 49 years old who had recovered from COVID-19.

The rearrangement uses TRBV14 and TRBJ2-5; 7 bases agree with TRBD1. Trimming removed 4 bases from V and 3 bases from J; junction bases left unmatched: 8. This CDR3 contains 15 residues. Germline V CDR1 and CDR2: SGHDN, FVKESK. CDR3 nucleotides: TGTGCCAGCAGCCCGTTGGGACAGAAGAAAGAGACCCAGTACTTC. It codes for CASSPLGQKKETQYF.

This clone appeared once. The CDR3 coding sequence is TGTGCCAGCAGCTTAAACGCTCTAGCGGGGATCGAGCAGTTCTTC. Translated: CASSLNALAGIEQFF. V usage is TRBV7-2 and J usage is TRBJ2-1; 9 nucleotides align to TRBD2. The germline V gene has CDR1 SGHTA and CDR2 FQGNSA. The CDR3 extends over 15 amino acids. The V and J ends lost 2 bases and 10 bases, in that order; junction bases with no gene match: 9.

This chain links TRBV4-1 with TRBJ2-6; possibly TRBD2 for D (7 bases). CDR1 is MGHRA and CDR2 is YSYEKL in the germline V gene. This CDR3 is 17 amino acids long. Trimming took 3 bases from V and 0 from J, leaving 12 bases between them. CDR3 DNA: TGCGCCAGCAGCCACAGAGGGGGGGACTCTGGGGCCAACGTCCTGACTTTC. Protein: CASSHRGGDSGANVLTF.

The CDR3 sequence: CASSPYLDLDEQFF. Here the CDR3 DNA reads TGTGCCAGCAGCCCTTACCTAGATCTCGATGAGCAGTTCTTC. The J gene is TRBJ2-1, the V gene TRBV14; D is unresolved. V was trimmed by 4 bases and J by 8 bases, leaving 15 bases between them. Germline loops: CDR1 SGHDN, CDR2 FVKESK. This CDR3 comprises 14 residues.

Notes on this clone: Other DNA sequences in this specimen translate into the identical CDR3. The V gene is TRBV30, the J gene TRBJ2-2; TRBD2 agrees at 9 bases. The CDR3 is made up of 16 amino acids. Germline CDR1 GTSNPN, CDR2 SVGIG (reference sequence). Trimming removed 1 base from V and 0 bases from J; junction bases left unmatched: 3. The chain's CDR3 is CAWSGLAGSNTGELFF. In nucleotides, the CDR3 is TGTGCCTGGAGTGGCCTAGCGGGGTCGAACACCGGGGAGCTGTTTTTT. The variable domain in full, with the rest retrieved from reference TRBV30 and TRBJ2-2, is SQTIHQWPATLVQPVGSPLSLECTVEGTSNPNLYWYRQAAGRGLQLLFYSVGIGQISSEVPQNLSASRPQDRQFILSSKKLLLSDSGFYLCAWSGLAGSNTGELFFGEGSRLTVL.

The chain carries TRBV24-1 and TRBJ2-5, with D perhaps matching TRBD2 (5 bases). CDR1 KGHDR and CDR2 SFDVKD come from the germline V gene. V was cut by 3 bases and J by 2 bases, with 9 bases left in between. This CDR3 has 14 residues. CDR3 in DNA: TGTGCCACCAGTGATCGGACTCGTCAAGAGACCCAGTACTTC. Its protein is CATSDRTRQETQYF.

The chain recombines TRBV30 with TRBJ2-5, with 9 bases matching TRBD2. With 7 bases clipped from V and 2 bases from J, the junction kept 11 bases outside the gene matches. Germline V gene sequence: CDR1 GTSNPN, CDR2 SVGIG (reference sequence). This CDR3 has 15 amino acids. In nucleotides, the CDR3 is TGTGCCTCCCTACCCCCTAGCGGGGTACAAGAGACCCAGTACTTC. Translating gives CASLPPSGVQETQYF.

The V call is TRBV5-4, the J call TRBJ1-4; D might be TRBD1 (5 bases). This CDR3 spans 14 amino acids. V lost 4 bases and J lost 5, with 12 bases in between. Per the germline V gene, CDR1 is SGHNT and CDR2 is YYREEE (reference sequence). DNA of the CDR3: TGTGCCAGCAGCCCGACAGTAAAGAATGAAAAACTGTTTTTT. It translates to CASSPTVKNEKLFF.

The chain uses TRBV9 and TRBJ1-6; D might be TRBD1 (5 bases). The CDR3 has 15 residues. V was cut by 0 bases and J by 7 bases, with 11 bases left in between. Germline loops: CDR1 SGDLS, CDR2 YYNGEE. The CDR3 here is CASSVAPGSNSPLHF. CDR3 DNA: TGTGCCAGCAGCGTAGCGCCAGGGTCCAATTCACCCCTCCACTTT. Supplemented by reference TRBV9 and TRBJ1-6, the full variable domain reads DSGVTQTPKHLITATGQRVTLRCSPRSGDLSVYWYQQSLDQGLQFLIQYYNGEERAKGNILERFSAQQFPDLHSELNLSSLELGDSALYFCASSVAPGSNSPLHFGNGTRLTVT.

The V call is TRBV6-5, the J call TRBJ1-1; D is unresolved. In germline, CDR1 is MNHEY, CDR2 SVGAGI. The ends were cut back, 2 bases at V and 4 bases at J, with 11 bases in the middle. This CDR3 contains 14 residues. The CDR3 DNA sequence: TGTGCCAGCAGTTACGGTGTAGGAGGCACTGAAGCTTTCTTT. This encodes CASSYGVGGTEAFF.

This clone was found a few times. The chain uses TRBV30 and TRBJ1-6; D is unclear. V was pared by 4 bases and J by 4 bases, with 14 bases between. Germline CDR1 GTSNPN, CDR2 SVGIG (reference sequence). CDR3 size: 15 residues. This CDR3 reads CAWMTNSLYNSPLHF. DNA of the CDR3: TGTGCCTGGATGACGAACAGCCTTTATAATTCACCCCTCCACTTT.

This chain joins TRBV6-6 and TRBJ1-2, with 10 bases matching TRBD1. J was trimmed by 6 bases and V by 5 bases; bases with no gene match: 15. The CDR3 covers 17 residues. Germline V CDR1 and CDR2: MNHNY, SVGAGI (reference sequence). The CDR3 nucleotides are TGTGCCAGCAGTCCGAAAGGGACAGGGGCGTTTGGGGATGGCTACACCTTC. Translation gives CASSPKGTGAFGDGYTF.

The chain employs TRBV7-9 and TRBJ1-1; maybe TRBD1 (6 bases). Per germline, CDR1 SEHNR and CDR2 FQNEAQ (reference sequence). V gave up 8 bases and J gave up 0 bases, with 16 bases separating them. The CDR3 totals 15 residues. CDR3 loop: CASLGQGTMNTEAFF. The CDR3, as DNA: TGTGCCAGCTTGGGACAAGGTACCATGAACACTGAAGCTTTCTTT.

V and J are TRBV30 and TRBJ1-5; 7 nucleotides agree with TRBD1. V lost 3 bases, J lost 3 bases, and 2 bases stayed unmatched. The CDR3 has 13 amino acids. CDR1 and CDR2 (germline): GTSNPN, SVGIG (reference sequence). CDR3 coding DNA: TGTGCCTGGAGAGGGACAGCCAATCAGCCCCAGCATTTT. Residues: CAWRGTANQPQHF.

V usage is TRBV5-1 and J usage is TRBJ2-5; the match to TRBD2 covers 9 bases. V shed 0 bases and J 5 bases; nucleotides not matched to a gene: 8. The CDR3 contains 16 residues. The germline V gene has CDR1 SGHRS and CDR2 YFSETQ. CDR3 nucleotides: TGCGCCAGCAGCTTGGTAGGCGGGGGGGCCGGGGAGACCCAGTACTTC. Protein: CASSLVGGGAGETQYF. Together with reference TRBV5-1 and TRBJ2-5, the CDR3 gives the full variable domain: KAGVTQTPRYLIKTRGQQVTLSCSPISGHRSVSWYQQTPGQGLQFLFEYFSETQRNKGNFPGRFSGRQFSNSRSEMNVSTLELGDSALYLCASSLVGGGAGETQYFGPGTRLLVL.

This chain uses TRBV5-1 with TRBJ2-1; 7 positions match TRBD2. CDR3 size: 15 residues. From germline, CDR1 is SGHRS and CDR2 YFSETQ. With 0 bases clipped from V and 9 bases from J, the junction kept 9 bases outside the gene matches. DNA of the CDR3: TGCGCCAGCAGCTTGGAGGGGCAGACGGGGGGTGAGCAGTTCTTC. Translation gives CASSLEGQTGGEQFF.

The chain carries TRBV3-1 (or the pseudogene TRBV3-2) and TRBJ2-1; the match to TRBD2 covers 12 bases. V dropped 4 bases and J dropped 6; count of bases not matched to a gene: 7. Germline V gene data show CDR1 as LGHDT and CDR2 as YNNKEL (reference sequence). The CDR3 consists of 16 residues. The CDR3 reads CASSRRTSGAGNEQFF. The CDR3 DNA follows: TGTGCCAGCAGCCGCAGGACTAGCGGGGCCGGCAATGAGCAGTTCTTC.

This chain connects TRBV9 to TRBJ2-3; TRBD2 agrees at 10 bases. The CDR3 consists of 20 residues. V gave up 0 bases and J gave up 2 bases; unmatched junction bases: 15. Germline CDR1 and CDR2: SGDLS and YYNGEE. As DNA, the CDR3 is TGTGCCAGCAGCGTAGTAGCCCCGAGACCGGGACTAGCGATCACAGATACGCAGTATTTT. Its protein is CASSVVAPRPGLAITDTQYF.

This sequence joins TRBV5-1 and TRBJ1-2; 8 bases fit TRBD1. CDR3 length: 16 residues. Germline V gives CDR1 SGHRS, CDR2 YFSETQ. The trim removed 0 bases at V and 5 bases at J, leaving 9 bases unmatched. The CDR3 region has the DNA TGCGCCAGCAGCTTGGAGGTTCAGGGGGCTGGTTATGGCTACACCTTC. Protein product: CASSLEVQGAGYGYTF. The variable domain in full, completed from reference TRBV5-1 and TRBJ1-2, reads KAGVTQTPRYLIKTRGQQVTLSCSPISGHRSVSWYQQTPGQGLQFLFEYFSETQRNKGNFPGRFSGRQFSNSRSEMNVSTLELGDSALYLCASSLEVQGAGYGYTFGSGTRLTVV.

The V call is TRBV18, the J call TRBJ1-4; D is ambiguous. CDR1 is KGHSH, CDR2 LQKENI, per germline. V lost 6 bases and J 3 bases, leaving 11 bases between the germline ends. This CDR3 region has 14 residues. For the CDR3, the DNA is TGTGCCAGCTCCGAGGGAGCAGCTAATGAAAAACTGTTTTTT. Translated, it gives CASSEGAANEKLFF.

On this clone: This CDR3 is also generated by other DNA sequences in the sample. The V call is TRBV7-6, the J call TRBJ1-1, with 9 bases lining up with TRBD1. Per the germline V gene, CDR1 is SGHVS and CDR2 is FNYEAQ. Germline trimming cut 1 base from V and 2 bases from J; bases unmatched to any gene: 2. This CDR3 spans 15 amino acids. The CDR3 DNA reads TGTGCCAGCAGCTTAGGGACAGGGGTTAACACTGAAGCTTTCTTT. Translating gives CASSLGTGVNTEAFF.

The sample holds one count of this clone. The chain recombines TRBV5-1 with TRBJ1-1; 10 bases are a match to TRBD1. Germline assignment: CDR1 SGHRS and CDR2 YFSETQ. After removal of 1 base from V and 2 bases from J, the junction contained 14 bases not matched to a gene. The CDR3 is made up of 19 amino acids. CDR3 residues: CASSLYPLTGGAGNTEAFF. CDR3 coding DNA: TGCGCCAGCAGCTTGTACCCTCTGACAGGGGGCGCAGGTAACACTGAAGCTTTCTTT.